Detailed here is one T cell receptor (beta chain). It lacks a known antigen. No base quality information exists; no much larger clone differs at one position. The germline V gene yields SNHLY for CDR1 and FYNNEI for CDR2. The CDR3, cysteine through phenylalanine, is 14 amino acids long. Only the CDR3 portion is preserved as DNA: 42 bases, with reading frame beginning at the first base. V has 6 bases trimmed and J has 4 bases trimmed; junction bases matching no gene number 2. For sequencing of the TCRbeta CDR3 region, genomic DNA was extracted from the sorted cells. The immunoSEQ Assay was used for sequencing of TCRbeta CDR3 regions. In TCRdb, the immuneACCESS table is reduced to in-frame sequences with V and J assigned. These tables do not hold every clone; where another copy was compared, an unresolved V gene accounts for under half, and the others remain unexplained. The sample has about 59,000 clones on record, roughly 89% of them singletons. Around 26% of the sample rests with the top ten.

This sample was taken from a study of OX40 agonist ivuxolimab in advanced cancers. Background on the whole study: The costimulatory receptor OX40 (CD134) was targeted by ivuxolimab, a fully human IgG2 agonistic monoclonal antibody. Intravenous ivuxolimab was administered to patients every 2 weeks at six dose levels: 0.01, 0.1, 0.3, 1.5, 3 and 10 mg/kg. Among the 50 to 55 dose-escalation patients, some 19 had hepatocellular carcinoma, about 15 melanoma, 9 renal cell carcinoma and 9 head and neck cancer. The dose-escalation cohort was approximately 83% male with a mean age of approximately 60 years, ranging from roughly 20 to 80. Prior anti-PD-1, anti-PD-L1 or anti-CTLA-4 therapy was permitted, and checkpoint inhibitors had been received by roughly 42% of dose-escalation patients. Partial responses occurred in three dose-escalation patients: two with cutaneous melanoma and one with hepatocellular carcinoma. Peripheral TCRbeta sequencing was intended to test whether TCR sequence diversity was altered and clonal T-cell expansion was caused by ivuxolimab. The paper reports the monotherapy dose-escalation portion (N of about 50 patients) of the phase I ivuxolimab trial. What the authors observed across the whole study: In the 0.1-3.0 mg/kg groups, partial responders were among the patients with the lowest normalized peripheral clonal expansion, particularly in CD8+ T cells. After ivuxolimab, expanded clones were on average more numerous among CD8+ T cells than among CD4+ T cells. The antigen specificity of the clonally expanded peripheral T cells was not determined. At doses of 0.1 to 3.0 mg/kg, clonal expansion of both CD4+ and CD8+ T cells in blood was seen between baseline and week 6. Low levels of normalized T-cell clonal expansion were also seen in some nonresponding patients.

The trial excluded patients who had a history of autoimmune disease or were on systemic immunosuppression. In every dose cohort, peripheral blood was drawn for TCR sequencing at baseline, cycle 4 day 1, and cycle 7 day 1. The samples were drawn from a first-in-human, open-label, multicenter phase I dose-escalation trial of ivuxolimab. The trial enrolled adults with locally advanced or metastatic head and neck squamous cell, hepatocellular, melanoma or renal cell carcinoma. Before TCR sequencing, CD4+ T cells and CD8+ T cells were sorted from peripheral blood as separate populations. The rearrangement joined TRBV2 to TRBJ2-3; 12 bases in the middle match TRBD1. The starting material was CD4+ or CD8+ T cells sorted from blood, obtained in a trial of the OX40 agonist ivuxolimab. This receptor was taken from an adult with an advanced solid tumor such as melanoma, head and neck, liver or kidney cancer. The CDR3 loop reads CASRGTGGADTQYF. The nucleotide sequence is given as TGTGCCAGCAGGGGGACAGGGGGCGCAGATACGCAGTATTTT.